This record looks at one TCR beta chain sequence and its context. This clone's antigen is unknown. Within one base of it there is no much larger clone, and no base qualities were kept. One collaborating source in Seattle enrolled patients during active infection and followed them longitudinally through the course of disease. Collaborating institutions collected whole blood in K2EDTA tubes following their own protocols. For TCRbeta analysis, collaborator samples were shipped as frozen whole blood, as isolated PBMCs, or as DNA extracted from either sample type. This specimen comes from a study of blood T cell repertoires in COVID-19 (dated by TCRdb to about 2020). Context from the whole study: Samples covering the acute and convalescent phases of COVID-19 were provided by collaborators in the United States, Italy and Spain. The material from the prospective study consisted of cDNA or gDNA derived from T cells, B-cell-depleted T cells, or PBMCs. Deeply sampled blood TCRbeta repertoires from subjects exposed to, actively infected with, or recovered from COVID-19 were included in the dataset. A freely available public database, intended as a resource for researchers studying the immune response to SARS-CoV-2, is where the repertoires were released. The samples were drawn from the first 160 participants of the ongoing ImmuneRACE study and from 1,200 or so subjects provided by 6 global collaborators. Nearly every sample came with metadata listing a de-identified subject ID, COVID-19 status, age in years and sex. Where available, HLA class I and class II types were taken from metadata supplied by the sample provider and were not determined by assay-based typing. Overall study results and their limits: Clinical and demographic metadata were provided uncurated, with the amount varying by source and participant.

There are 15 amino acids in the CDR3, from cysteine to phenylalanine inclusive. The read is trimmed to its CDR3 DNA, 45 bases read in frame from base 1. CDR1 MNHNS and CDR2 SASEGT are derived from the germline V gene. V has 4 bases trimmed and J has 7 bases trimmed; junction bases matching no gene number 7. TCRbeta CDR3 regions were amplified from genomic DNA using the immunoSEQ Assay, a bias-controlled multiplex PCR. The original pipeline was this. The number of nucleated cells in each sample was estimated by amplification of reference gene primers within the assay. To quantify the absolute abundance of each unique TCRbeta CDR3 rearrangement, sequence reads were collapsed and filtered. Productive Simpson clonality was computed per sample as the square root of Simpson's diversity index over productive rearrangements. TCRdb mirrors the immuneACCESS table, restricted to in-frame sequences. Some clones are absent from its copies; in checked studies, under half trace to an unresolved V gene, and the reason for the others is unknown. V, J and clone size are taken as reported in that table, and D and trimming were inferred from the DNA itself. The sample table contains roughly 150,000 clones; only one count was recorded for approximately 85% of them. The leading ten clones occupy around 6.9% of the sample.

The rearrangement joined TRBV6-1 to TRBJ2-1, with TRBD2 identical over 10 junction bases. The sequence came from a man older than 75 with COVID-19, enrolled during active disease. The sample taken for sequencing was peripheral blood. The CDR3 region: CASSGAGGSGNEQFF. The nucleotide sequence is TGTGCCAGCAGTGGAGCGGGGGGGTCGGGAAATGAGCAGTTCTTC.